This T cell receptor beta chain emerged from a study of T cell responses to AZD1222 COVID-19 vaccine. Regarding the study as a whole: Spike-specific TCR breadth and depth rose after two AZD1222 doses.

Note on this clone: Its cognate antigen is unknown.

Assay used: immunoSEQ multiplex PCR; TCRdb lists only in-frame clones, some missing. The sample shows more than 100,000 clones, 88% of them seen only once. The germline V and J ends were trimmed by 0 bases and 6 bases, with 4 bases remaining between them. There are 11 residues in the CDR3. CDR1 and CDR2 (germline): SGHKS, YYEKEE (reference sequence). This TCR was sampled from an adult in good health. The J gene is TRBJ2-7, the V gene TRBV5-5, with unresolved D. Sequenced here: peripheral blood, sampled on day 0 of AZD1222 vaccination. CDR3 nucleotides: TGTGCCAGCAGCTTGGAAATCGAGCAGTACTTC. Translation gives CASSLEIEQYF. Together with reference TRBV5-5 and TRBJ2-7, the CDR3 gives the full variable domain: DAGVTQSPTHLIKTRGQQVTLRCSPISGHKSVSWYQQVLGQGPQFIFQYYEKEERGRGNFPDRFSARQFPNYSSELNVNALLLGDSALYLCASSLEIEQYFGPGTRLTVT.